Listed here are 20 T cell receptor beta chains from one sample, sequenced in a study of cytomegalovirus exposure and HLA in healthy donors. Use of 60 Vbeta and 13 Jbeta primers characterized the PCR. The assay was immunoSEQ multiplex PCR, and TCRdb's table has in-frame clones only and misses some. There are about 150,000 clones in the sample; 65% to 80% occur only once, and approximately 2.6% lies in the top ten. Specimen: PBMCs. The source of these receptors is a man aged 18 to 30 in good health and CMV-seronegative.

This clone was counted a few times. The J gene is TRBJ2-2, the V gene TRBV5-1; 10 positions agree with TRBD2. The CDR3 length is 16 residues. Germline lookup yields CDR1 SGHRS and CDR2 YFSETQ. The V and J ends lost 1 base and 4 bases, in that order; junction bases with no gene match: 4. As DNA, the CDR3 is TGCGCCAGCAGCTTGACTAGCGGGGCAGGCACCGGGGAGCTGTTTTTT. Its translation: CASSLTSGAGTGELFF.

This clone was recorded once. The chain is built from TRBV6-5 and TRBJ2-7, with D maybe TRBD2 (6 bases). V was cut by 2 bases and J by 9 bases, with 11 bases left in between. This CDR3 region has 12 residues. CDR1 and CDR2 from the germline V gene are MNHEY and SVGAGI. CDR3 nucleotides: TGTGCCAGCAGTTACCCCGCCGGGAGGCAGTACTTC. Translating it yields CASSYPAGRQYF.

The chain couples TRBV4-1 to TRBJ2-7; 9 bases line up with TRBD1. Trimming cost V 5 bases and J 3 bases; bases outside gene matches: 8. The V gene's germline CDR1 is MGHRA and CDR2 YSYEKL. The CDR3 sequence is 15 residues long. The CDR3 loop is CASSSGQGLGYEQYV. For the CDR3, the DNA is TGCGCCAGCAGCTCCGGACAGGGGCTCGGCTACGAGCAGTACGTC.

This clone has more than one count but fewer than ten. The V call is TRBV6-5, the J call TRBJ1-2; D is possibly TRBD1 (6 bases). CDR1 MNHEY and CDR2 SVGAGI come from the germline V gene. V was clipped by 8 bases and J by 4 bases, with 14 bases between them. CDR3 size: 13 residues. CDR3 sequence (DNA): TGTGCCAGCGGGTCGGGGGGCGTCTATGGCTACACCTTC. Protein sequence: CASGSGGVYGYTF.

Notes on this clone: The junction departs from the called germline gene at one end, perhaps through a read error. The CDR3 nucleotides are TGTGCCAGCACTTTAACAGGCTTCCATGGCTACACCTTC. This sequence encodes CASTLTGFHGYTF. The chain employs TRBV28 and TRBJ1-2; TRBD1 is a possible D gene (5 bases). This CDR3 contains 13 residues. Germline CDR1 and CDR2: MDHEN and SYDVKM.

The rearrangement uses TRBV2 and TRBJ1-6; 7 positions agree with TRBD1. The CDR3 is 15 residues long. J lost 5 bases, V lost 7 bases, and 8 bases had no gene match. Germline CDR1 reads SNHLY; CDR2 reads FYNNEI. DNA for the CDR3: TGTGCCAGCAAGCTTACAGGGGCCGATAATTCACCCCTCCACTTT. This sequence encodes CASKLTGADNSPLHF.

The CDR3: CASSSQPNTEAFF. The CDR3, as DNA: TGTGCCAGCAGCTCACAACCGAACACTGAAGCTTTCTTT. The chain links TRBV7-3 to TRBJ1-1; D unresolved. The CDR3 has 13 residues. Trimming took off 4 bases at V and 1 base at J, with 7 bases between the two ends. CDR1 SGHTA and CDR2 FQGTGA come from the germline V gene.

V and J are TRBV4-2 and TRBJ2-7, with D hard to call. This CDR3 is built from 15 residues. Trimming took off 1 base at V and 0 bases at J, with 10 bases between the two ends. The germline V gene encodes CDR1 LGHNA and CDR2 YNFKEQ. The CDR3 is CASSQVSDFSYEQYF. The CDR3 DNA is TGTGCCAGCAGCCAAGTTTCCGACTTCTCCTACGAGCAGTACTTC.

The J gene is TRBJ2-1, the V gene TRBV5-4; TRBD2 aligns across 9 bases. The CDR3 runs 15 residues. In germline, CDR1 is SGHNT, CDR2 YYREEE (reference sequence). V lost 3 bases, J lost 4 bases, and 5 bases stayed unmatched. The CDR3 reads CASSYGLATYNEQFF. DNA for the CDR3: TGTGCCAGCAGCTACGGACTAGCGACTTACAATGAGCAGTTCTTC.

J is TRBJ1-1 and V is TRBV7-3; no definite D call. In germline, CDR1 is SGHTA, CDR2 FQGTGA. V lost 5 bases, J lost 0 bases, and 7 bases lay in between. CDR3 length equals 13 residues. CDR3 protein: CASSPHLNTEAFF. DNA for the CDR3: TGTGCCAGCAGCCCACACCTGAACACTGAAGCTTTCTTT.

The chain recombines TRBV10-3 with TRBJ2-5; 9 bases agree with TRBD2. The V segment lost 2 bases and the J segment 2 bases; nucleotides outside the gene matches: 3. The CDR3 totals 15 residues. The germline gives CDR1 ENHRY, CDR2 SYGVKD. In nucleotides, the CDR3 is TGTGCCATCAGTGAGAGCGGGGGGCTGCAAGAGACCCAGTACTTC. Amino acids: CAISESGGLQETQYF.

V gene TRBV4-2 combines with J gene TRBJ2-3; unclear D gene. V was trimmed by 0 bases and J by 5 bases, leaving 6 bases between them. CDR3 length equals 13 residues. CDR1 is LGHNA, CDR2 YNFKEQ, per germline. For the CDR3, the DNA is TGTGCCAGCAGCCAAGATGTACAAGATACGCAGTATTTT. Its translation is CASSQDVQDTQYF.

The rearrangement joins TRBV9 to TRBJ1-2; 7 nucleotides align to TRBD1. The CDR3 sequence is 16 residues long. Trimming took 0 bases from V and 6 from J; bases not matched to a gene: 11. Germline V gives CDR1 SGDLS, CDR2 YYNGEE. CDR3 in amino acids: CASSVDGTVKVNGYTF. CDR3 bases: TGTGCCAGCAGCGTAGACGGGACAGTCAAGGTGAATGGCTACACCTTC.

V and J are TRBV6-4 and TRBJ1-2, with 9 positions matching TRBD1. This CDR3 is 15 amino acids long. Germline loops: CDR1 MRHNA, CDR2 SNTAGT. V was clipped by 6 bases and J by 2 bases; unmatched bases: 7. CDR3 coding DNA: TGTGCCAGCAGACTCGGGACAGGGTCGAACTATGGCTACACCTTC. This gives the protein CASRLGTGSNYGYTF.

This rearrangement joins TRBV5-6 to TRBJ2-7; possibly TRBD2 for D (6 bases). V was trimmed by 3 bases and J by 0 bases, leaving 16 bases between them. Germline V gives CDR1 SGHDT, CDR2 YYEEEE. The CDR3 covers 16 residues. DNA of the CDR3: TGTGCCAGCAGCTCGGTGGGGAGGCCCAGCTCCTACGAGCAGTACTTC. The encoded protein is CASSSVGRPSSYEQYF.

The V call is TRBV28, the J call TRBJ2-7, with TRBD1 matching over 10 bases. With V trimmed by 6 bases and J by 4 bases, 6 bases remained unmatched. Germline V gives CDR1 MDHEN, CDR2 SYDVKM. The CDR3 sequence is 14 residues long. DNA for the CDR3: TGTGCCAGCAGCCTGACAGGGGGCGATTACGAGCAGTACGTC. This encodes CASSLTGGDYEQYV.

J is TRBJ2-3 and V is TRBV2; D is unresolved. V shed 5 bases and J shed 4 bases, with 4 bases lying between them. The CDR3 runs 11 residues. Germline-derived CDR1 and CDR2 are SNHLY and FYNNEI. The CDR3 DNA sequence: TGTGCCAGCAGTTATTCAGATACGCAGTATTTT. Translated, it gives CASSYSDTQYF. The full variable domain, rest sourced from reference TRBV2 and TRBJ2-3, is EPEVTQTPSHQVTQMGQEVILRCVPISNHLYFYWYRQILGQKVEFLVSFYNNEISEKSEIFDDQFSVERPDGSNFTLKIRSTKLEDSAMYFCASSYSDTQYFGPGTRLTVL.

The chain uses TRBV19 and TRBJ1-2, with TRBD1 matching 8 bases. The CDR3 consists of 13 residues. Germline V gene sequence: CDR1 LNHDA, CDR2 SQIVND (reference sequence). The V gene end was trimmed by 3 bases and the J gene end by 8 bases; junction bases not matched to a gene: 5. CDR3 DNA: TGTGCCAGTAGTATCCAGGGGGCTGGGGGCTACACCTTC. Translation: CASSIQGAGGYTF.

The gene calls are TRBV19 and TRBJ1-2; 10 bases map to TRBD1. The V gene end was trimmed by 3 bases and the J gene end by 5 bases; junction bases not matched to a gene: 6. Germline loops: CDR1 LNHDA, CDR2 SQIVND (reference sequence). CDR3 length: 15 residues. CDR3 sequence (DNA): TGTGCCAGTAGTATCTTCGGGACAGGGGCATATGGCTACACCTTC. It is translated as CASSIFGTGAYGYTF.

This clone was observed a few times. This sequence joins TRBV5-4 and TRBJ1-1; the D is unclear. V was shortened by 0 bases and J by 2 bases, with 8 bases between the two germline ends. Germline V gene data show CDR1 as SGHNT and CDR2 as YYREEE (reference sequence). The length of the CDR3 is 14 residues. The CDR3 nucleotides read TGTGCCAGCAGCTTGGGAGGGAAAAACACTGAAGCTTTCTTT. Translation gives CASSLGGKNTEAFF.